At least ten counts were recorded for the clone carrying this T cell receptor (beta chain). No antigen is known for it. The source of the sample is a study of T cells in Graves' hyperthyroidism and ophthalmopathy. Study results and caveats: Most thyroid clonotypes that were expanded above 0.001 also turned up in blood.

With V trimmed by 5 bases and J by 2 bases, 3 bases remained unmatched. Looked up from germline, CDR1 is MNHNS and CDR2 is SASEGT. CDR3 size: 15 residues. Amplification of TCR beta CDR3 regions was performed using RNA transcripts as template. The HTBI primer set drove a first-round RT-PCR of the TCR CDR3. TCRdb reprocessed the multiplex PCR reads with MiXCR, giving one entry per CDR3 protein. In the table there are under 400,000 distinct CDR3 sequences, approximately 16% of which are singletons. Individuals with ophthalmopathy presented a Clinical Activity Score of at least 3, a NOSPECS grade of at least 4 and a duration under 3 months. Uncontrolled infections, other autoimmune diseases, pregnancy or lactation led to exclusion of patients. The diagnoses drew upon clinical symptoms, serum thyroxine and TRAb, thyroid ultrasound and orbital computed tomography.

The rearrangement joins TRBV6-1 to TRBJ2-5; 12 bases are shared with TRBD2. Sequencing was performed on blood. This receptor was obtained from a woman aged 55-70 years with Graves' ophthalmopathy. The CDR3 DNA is TGTGCCAGCAGTCCCGGGACTAGCGGGCAAGAGACCCAGTACTTC. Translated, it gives CASSPGTSGQETQYF.